Detailed here is one T cell receptor beta chain. The antigen is undetermined. The source of the sample is a study of OX40 agonist ivuxolimab in advanced cancers. Study-wide background: In this trial design, patients received ivuxolimab intravenously at 0.01 to 10 mg/kg every 2 weeks. With a range of roughly 20 to 85, age averaged approximately 55 years, and 65% to 85% were male. Findings of the study overall: Doses of 0.1 to 3.0 mg/kg were accompanied by clonal expansion of CD4+ and CD8+ blood T cells by week 6.

The table came from immunoSEQ multiplex PCR; TCRdb's copy has only in-frame clones and leaves some out. This sample has 30,000 to 40,000 clones; roughly 80% occur once, and the top ten carry 2.6%. The V end lost 2 bases, the J end lost 7 bases, and 12 bases lay between the germline ends. Germline V gene lookup returns CDR1 GTSNPN and CDR2 SVGIG (reference sequence). This CDR3 spans 13 amino acids. This clonotype was obtained from an adult with an advanced solid tumor such as melanoma, head and neck, liver or kidney cancer. The chain couples TRBV30 to TRBJ1-5, with D maybe TRBD1 (6 bases). Sequenced here: CD4+ or CD8+ T cells sorted from blood, sampled in a trial of the OX40 agonist ivuxolimab. CDR3 in amino acids: CAWSRDTEQPQHF. The CDR3 nucleotides read TGTGCCTGGAGTAGGGACACTGAACAGCCCCAGCATTTT.